Presented here are 7 T cell receptor beta chains from one specimen sequenced in a study of T cell responses to AZD1222 COVID-19 vaccine. Sequencing was performed with immunoSEQ multiplex PCR; in TCRdb, only in-frame clones are kept and a portion is missing. This table holds some 140,000 clones, about 94% found once. Sequenced material: peripheral blood, taken on day 0 of AZD1222 vaccination. All receptors derive from an adult in good health.

This clone has just one count. The chain uses TRBV5-1 and TRBJ2-5, with 10 positions matching TRBD1. V lost 4 bases, J lost 4 bases, and 7 bases stayed unmatched. The CDR3 runs to 15 residues. The germline CDR1 and CDR2 sequences are SGHRS and YFSETQ. CDR3 residues: CASSRDRGGLETQYF. Here the CDR3 DNA reads TGCGCCAGCAGCAGGGACAGGGGAGGGTTAGAGACCCAGTACTTC.

The rearrangement links TRBV13 to TRBJ2-2; 10 bases fit TRBD2. The CDR3 is made up of 16 amino acids. In germline, CDR1 is PRHDT, CDR2 FYEKMQ (reference sequence). After removal of 4 bases from V and 4 bases from J, the junction contained 6 bases not matched to a gene. The CDR3 DNA reads as TGTGCCAGCAGCTCCCCCCGGACTAGCGGCACCGGGGAGCTGTTTTTT. Residues: CASSSPRTSGTGELFF. The full variable domain, in which reference TRBV13 and TRBJ2-2 provide the parts outside the CDR3, is AAGVIQSPRHLIKEKRETATLKCYPIPRHDTVYWYQQGPGQDPQFLISFYEKMQSDKGSIPDRFSAQQFSDYHSELNMSSLELGDSALYFCASSSPRTSGTGELFFGEGSRLTVL.

The chain recombines TRBV14 with TRBJ1-1; D not resolved. The CDR3 totals 17 residues. Trimming stripped 6 bases from V and 0 bases from J, with 20 bases between. CDR1 is SGHDN, CDR2 FVKESK, per germline. The CDR3 reads CASSHQWGWNMNTEAFF. CDR3 sequence (DNA): TGTGCCAGCAGTCACCAATGGGGTTGGAATATGAACACTGAAGCTTTCTTT.

V is TRBV11-2 and J is TRBJ1-1; D is unclear. Germline-derived CDR1 and CDR2 are SGHAT and FQNNGV. The CDR3 is made up of 17 amino acids. Trimming removed 4 bases from V and 0 bases from J, with 18 bases in between. CDR3 sequence (DNA): TGTGCCAGCAGCTCCTGGGCAGGCCCGACGGTGAACACTGAAGCTTTCTTT. Encoded protein: CASSSWAGPTVNTEAFF.

V is TRBV19 and J is TRBJ2-2; D remains ambiguous. Germline V gives CDR1 LNHDA, CDR2 SQIVND (reference sequence). The CDR3 contains 14 residues. Trimming shortened V by 4 bases and J by 3 bases, and 9 bases separated the two germline ends. The CDR3 loop is CASSTSMDTGELFF. The CDR3 DNA is TGTGCCAGTAGTACCTCAATGGACACCGGGGAGCTGTTTTTT.

The V gene is TRBV13, the J gene TRBJ1-1; D is possibly TRBD1 (5 bases). This CDR3 contains 15 residues. Germline loops: CDR1 PRHDT, CDR2 FYEKMQ (reference sequence). Trimming shortened V by 5 bases and J by 5 bases, and 18 bases separated the two germline ends. DNA of the CDR3: TGTGCCAGCAGCAGGCCGAGGGACGTAGTTACTGAAGCTTTCTTT. This translates into CASSRPRDVVTEAFF.

This chain's CDR3 is CASSPGGPAQYF. In DNA, the CDR3 is TGTGCCAGCAGCCCCGGGGGCCCGGCGCAGTATTTT. The chain combines TRBV3-1 (or the pseudogene TRBV3-2) with TRBJ2-3; either TRBD1 or TRBD2 may supply D (6 bases each). The CDR3 covers 12 residues. The germline CDR1 and CDR2 sequences are LGHDT and YNNKEL (reference sequence). V dropped 4 bases and J dropped 10 bases, with 12 bases sitting between them.